A single sample is the source of the 27 T cell receptor beta chains below, sequenced in a study of blood T cell repertoires in COVID-19. Profiled with immunoSEQ multiplex PCR; TCRdb holds only in-frame clones, not every one. This sample has about 110,000 clones; roughly 80% occur once, and the top ten carry 15% to 20%. The sample consisted of peripheral blood. These receptors were collected from a woman aged 55-69 years with acute or convalescent COVID-19.

The sample holds one count of this clone. The chain links TRBV4-2 to TRBJ2-3; 8 nucleotides match TRBD2. Germline CDR1 is LGHNA and CDR2 is YNFKEQ. With V trimmed by 4 bases and J by 5 bases, 11 bases remained unmatched. The CDR3 covers 16 residues. In nucleotides, the CDR3 is TGTGCCAGCAGCCCCAGAGCGGGAGATTCAGGAGATACGCAGTATTTT. Its translation: CASSPRAGDSGDTQYF.

CDR3 DNA: TGTGCCACCAGTGATTTTTGGGCTAGCGGGGGCACAGATACGCAGTATTTT. This translates into CATSDFWASGGTDTQYF. The rearrangement uses TRBV24-1 and TRBJ2-3; TRBD2 matches at 9 bases. The CDR3 extends over 17 amino acids. Germline assignment: CDR1 KGHDR and CDR2 SFDVKD. The J segment lost 1 base and the V segment lost 1 base, leaving 5 bases of the junction unmatched.

J is TRBJ2-3 and V is TRBV4-1, with D possibly being TRBD1 (6 bases). The V end was cut by 0 bases, the J end by 6 bases, with 13 bases between. This CDR3 is built from 15 residues. The germline V gene has CDR1 MGHRA and CDR2 YSYEKL. This CDR3 reads CASSQDSGVGDTQYF. The CDR3 DNA follows: TGCGCCAGCAGCCAAGATTCAGGGGTTGGCGATACGCAGTATTTT.

The chain links TRBV6-5 to TRBJ2-1, with D tentatively TRBD1 (6 bases). The CDR3 is 11 residues long. Germline V gives CDR1 MNHEY, CDR2 SVGAGI. V was cut by 6 bases and J by 11 bases, with 11 bases left in between. CDR3 coding DNA: TGTGCCAGCAGCCTTGACAGGAAGCAGTTCTTC. The encoded protein is CASSLDRKQFF.

The J gene is TRBJ1-4, the V gene TRBV7-2; 9 positions agree with TRBD1. The CDR3 length is 14 residues. Germline trimming cut 3 bases from V and 8 bases from J; bases unmatched to any gene: 4. The V gene's germline CDR1 is SGHTA and CDR2 FQGNSA. The CDR3 is CASSLGQGTEKLFF. CDR3 in DNA: TGTGCCAGCAGCTTGGGACAGGGTACCGAAAAACTGTTTTTT.

This chain links TRBV10-3 with TRBJ1-1, with TRBD1 identical over 9 bases. J gave up 1 base and V 6 bases, and 3 bases lay outside the gene matches. This CDR3 is 14 amino acids long. Germline CDR1 is ENHRY and CDR2 is SYGVKD. The DNA for the CDR3 is TGTGCCATCAGAAGGGACAGGGAGAACACTGAAGCTTTCTTT. Amino acid sequence: CAIRRDRENTEAFF.

Many counts were recorded for this clone. J is TRBJ1-5 and V is TRBV5-5, with TRBD1 as a possible D gene (5 bases). The germline V gene has CDR1 SGHKS and CDR2 YYEKEE (reference sequence). V gave up 4 bases and J gave up 2 bases, with 13 bases separating them. CDR3 length: 15 amino acids. CDR3 sequence reads: CASSQQVNGNQPQHF. In DNA, the CDR3 is TGTGCCAGCAGCCAACAGGTCAACGGCAATCAGCCCCAGCATTTT.

This sequence joins TRBV7-2 and TRBJ1-2; D is possibly TRBD1 (5 bases). The V gene's germline CDR1 is SGHTA and CDR2 FQGNSA. CDR3 length equals 17 residues. The V and J ends lost 1 base and 0 bases respectively, with 15 bases between them. The CDR3, as DNA: TGTGCCAGCAGCTTAGAAGTATGGGGGGTAGCTAACTATGGCTACACCTTC. Translating it yields CASSLEVWGVANYGYTF.

This chain connects TRBV27 to TRBJ1-2, with D unresolved. Germline CDR1 and CDR2: MNHEY and SMNVEV (reference sequence). V lost 4 bases, J lost 0 bases, and 6 bases lay in between. The CDR3 spans 13 residues. The CDR3 nucleotides read TGTGCCAGCAGTTATTCAGCTAACTATGGCTACACCTTC. Translation gives CASSYSANYGYTF.

The CDR3 DNA follows: TGTGCCAGCAGCTTAAGGAGGGGCACCACTAACTATGGCTACACCTTC. Translated: CASSLRRGTTNYGYTF. The chain carries TRBV7-6 and TRBJ1-2, with D tentatively TRBD1 (5 bases). Germline CDR1 reads SGHVS; CDR2 reads FNYEAQ. The V end was cut by 2 bases, the J end by 0 bases, with 13 bases between. There are 16 residues in the CDR3.

The chain links TRBV6-5 to TRBJ1-1; D gene ambiguous. There are 11 residues in the CDR3. The ends were cut back, 6 bases at V and 1 base at J, with 3 bases in the middle. Per germline, CDR1 MNHEY and CDR2 SVGAGI. The CDR3 nucleotides are TGTGCCAGCAGCTGGAACACTGAAGCTTTCTTT. It encodes CASSWNTEAFF.

The chain has TRBV30 and TRBJ1-4, with D possibly TRBD1 on 6 matching bases. This CDR3 is built from 11 residues. Trimming stripped 8 bases from V and 7 bases from J, with 11 bases between. Germline CDR1 GTSNPN, CDR2 SVGIG (reference sequence). This CDR3 is CAGWTAEKLFF. CDR3 sequence (DNA): TGTGCCGGTTGGACAGCTGAAAAACTGTTTTTT. The variable domain in full, with the rest retrieved from reference TRBV30 and TRBJ1-4, is SQTIHQWPATLVQPVGSPLSLECTVEGTSNPNLYWYRQAAGRGLQLLFYSVGIGQISSEVPQNLSASRPQDRQFILSSKKLLLSDSGFYLCAGWTAEKLFFGSGTQLSVL.

With respect to this clone: As the CDR3 is not closed by the conserved phenylalanine or tryptophan, this likely results from a read error. It is unclear where the CDR3 begins or ends on the DNA, so no DNA is shown, and the CDR3 is as TCRdb lists it. The rearrangement joins TRBV23-1 to TRBJ1-1. TRBV23-1 is assigned to the ORF class and has an uncertain function. The CDR3 sequence runs 12 residues, both termini included. The chain's CDR3 is CASSQRETAGLR.

The gene calls are TRBV4-1 and TRBJ1-2, with a weak D call TRBD1 (6 bases). V lost 4 bases and J 2 bases, leaving 14 bases between the germline ends. Germline V gives CDR1 MGHRA, CDR2 YSYEKL. CDR3 length: 15 residues. The CDR3 sequence is CASSPGTYNNYGYTF. The CDR3 DNA reads TGCGCCAGCAGCCCAGGGACATATAACAACTATGGCTACACCTTC.

On this clone: A much larger clone differs by one base, so this may be a read error. Other DNA variants within this sample encode the same CDR3. The chain has TRBV20-1 and TRBJ2-2, with 8 positions matching TRBD2. Per the germline V gene, CDR1 is DFQATT and CDR2 is SNEGSKA (reference sequence). The CDR3 contains 16 residues. Trimming at V came to 3 bases and at J to 6 bases, leaving 12 bases not matched to a gene. The CDR3 loop reads CSASPLAGGGPGELFF. The CDR3 DNA reads TGCAGTGCTAGTCCTCTTGCCGGGGGGGGGCCCGGGGAGCTGTTTTTT.

This clone was seen a handful of times. The rearrangement uses TRBV7-9 and TRBJ2-1; D is unresolved. The germline gives CDR1 SEHNR, CDR2 FQNEAQ (reference sequence). Trimming stripped 4 bases from V and 8 bases from J, with 9 bases between. The CDR3 is 12 residues long. The CDR3 is CASSSFRDEQFF. CDR3 DNA: TGTGCCAGCAGCTCCTTTCGCGATGAGCAGTTCTTC.

This rearrangement joins TRBV7-2 to TRBJ1-6, with D possibly being TRBD1 (5 bases). The CDR3 length is 15 residues. Trimming took 8 bases from V and 5 from J, leaving 16 bases between them. Germline loops: CDR1 SGHTA, CDR2 FQGNSA. The CDR3 nucleotides read TGTGCCAGCCTGGCGGGGGGTACGAATAATTCACCCCTCCACTTT. As protein: CASLAGGTNNSPLHF. The full variable domain, with the rest looked up from reference TRBV7-2 and TRBJ1-6, is GAGVSQSPSNKVTEKGKDVELRCDPISGHTALYWYRQSLGQGLEFLIYFQGNSAPDKSGLPSDRFSAERTGGSVSTLTIQRTQQEDSAVYLCASLAGGTNNSPLHFGNGTRLTVT.

This clone showed up just once. The chain is built from TRBV19 and TRBJ1-5; the D gene is possibly TRBD1 (5 bases). The CDR3 sequence is 14 residues long. Germline CDR1 and CDR2: LNHDA and SQIVND (reference sequence). V was trimmed by 7 bases and J by 7 bases, leaving 17 bases between them. CDR3 nucleotides: TGTGCCAGTATGAAGTCGGGGGGGAACCAGCCCCAGCATTTT. It yields the protein CASMKSGGNQPQHF.

The chain employs TRBV5-4 and TRBJ2-5; a weak D match, TRBD2 (7 bases). The CDR3 runs to 16 residues. Trimming removed 4 bases from V and 2 bases from J, with 18 bases in between. Germline loops: CDR1 SGHNT, CDR2 YYREEE (reference sequence). Here the CDR3 DNA reads TGTGCCAGCAGCCTGGGGGGGCCAAGAGGACAAGAGACCCAGTACTTC. Translated: CASSLGGPRGQETQYF.

The chain joins TRBV4-2 to TRBJ2-3; 7 bases fit TRBD1. Trimming cost V 4 bases and J 0 bases; bases outside gene matches: 4. The CDR3 loop spans 15 amino acids. CDR1 LGHNA and CDR2 YNFKEQ come from the germline V gene. CDR3 amino acids: CASSPGTVSTDTQYF. The CDR3 DNA sequence: TGTGCCAGCAGCCCCGGGACAGTTAGCACAGATACGCAGTATTTT.

The gene calls are TRBV4-2 and TRBJ1-2; TRBD1 aligns across 7 bases. Germline V gene data show CDR1 as LGHNA and CDR2 as YNFKEQ. V trimming: 2 bases; J trimming: 4 bases; junction bases outside the gene matches: 7. The CDR3 runs to 15 residues. The CDR3 region has the DNA TGTGCCAGCAGCCAAACCGGGACAGCTCCCTATGGCTACACCTTC. It yields the protein CASSQTGTAPYGYTF.

The chain carries TRBV6-5 and TRBJ1-1, with D hard to call. The V end lost 2 bases, the J end lost 4 bases, and 8 bases lay between the germline ends. The germline V gene encodes CDR1 MNHEY and CDR2 SVGAGI. The CDR3 is 13 residues long. The CDR3 region has the DNA TGTGCCAGCAGTTACGGCGGGTCCACTGAAGCTTTCTTT. It yields the protein CASSYGGSTEAFF.

The rearrangement joins TRBV4-1 to TRBJ1-5; no clear D. CDR3 length equals 15 residues. The V and J ends lost 0 bases and 5 bases respectively, with 11 bases between them. Per germline, CDR1 MGHRA and CDR2 YSYEKL. CDR3 DNA sequence: TGCGCCAGCAGCCAAGATGGGCAATCTGATCAGCCCCAGCATTTT. This sequence encodes CASSQDGQSDQPQHF.

The J gene is TRBJ2-5, the V gene TRBV6-2 or TRBV6-3, with D uncertain. Germline CDR1 MNHEY, CDR2 SVGEGT. This CDR3 region has 13 residues. Trimming shortened V by 1 base and J by 4 bases, and 7 bases separated the two germline ends. The CDR3 region is CASSYFSIETQYF. The DNA of the CDR3 is TGTGCCAGCAGTTACTTTAGCATAGAGACCCAGTACTTC.

This chain links TRBV6-4 with TRBJ2-1; 8 positions agree with TRBD2. CDR1 is MRHNA, CDR2 SNTAGT, per germline. The V gene end was trimmed by 6 bases and the J gene end by 6 bases; junction bases not matched to a gene: 10. CDR3 size: 15 residues. CDR3 sequence: CASSLRSGGSNEQFF. CDR3 DNA sequence: TGTGCCAGCAGCCTACGGTCGGGGGGGAGCAATGAGCAGTTCTTC.

The genes are TRBV7-6 and TRBJ2-7; the match to TRBD1 covers 12 bases. This CDR3 has 18 amino acids. With V trimmed by 0 bases and J by 6 bases, 12 bases remained unmatched. Per germline, CDR1 SGHVS and CDR2 FNYEAQ. CDR3 DNA: TGTGCCAGCAGCTTAGCCCCACCTGGGGGGACAGGGGGCTTCGAGCAGTACTTC. It translates to CASSLAPPGGTGGFEQYF.

The chain carries TRBV6-6 and TRBJ2-5; D gene unclear. This CDR3 comprises 12 residues. Trimming removed 6 bases from V and 5 bases from J, with 10 bases in between. CDR1 is MNHNY and CDR2 is SVGAGI in the germline V gene (reference sequence). CDR3 in DNA: TGTGCCAGCAGCATAGCTGCGGAGACCCAGTACTTC. This encodes CASSIAAETQYF.